Listed here are 24 T cell receptor beta chains from one sample, sequenced in a study of blood T cells in healthy people across ages. Using a J-beta primer mix together with a sample-barcoded 5' primer, a second PCR was run for about 6 to 11 cycles. One entry per CDR3 protein results from TCRdb running MiXCR on the 5' RACE reads. The sample consists of roughly 790,000 distinct CDR3 sequences, roughly 41% of them appearing once. The sequencing sample was made of blood. These receptors all come from a woman in her sixties in good health.

This clonotype has more than one count but fewer than ten. V usage is TRBV4-2 and J usage is TRBJ2-1, with TRBD2 identical over 15 bases. CDR1 and CDR2 from the germline V gene are LGHNA and YNFKEQ. CDR3 size: 17 residues. The ends lost 4 bases at V and 7 bases at J; junction bases unmatched: 8. The CDR3 loop reads CASSPGLAGGPRNEQFF. CDR3 nucleotides: TGTGCCAGCAGCCCCGGACTAGCGGGAGGGCCAAGGAATGAGCAGTTCTTC.

A word on this clonotype: This sequence may be a read error, since a much larger clone differs from it by one base. The chain combines TRBV9 with TRBJ2-7; D call uncertain. This CDR3 comprises 15 residues. Germline CDR1 reads SGDLS; CDR2 reads YYNGEE. CDR3 sequence reads: CASSVVQFTSYKQYF. The CDR3 DNA sequence: TGTGCCAGCAGCGTAGTACAGTTTACGAGCTACAAGCAGTACTTC.

This chain connects TRBV20-1 to TRBJ2-7, with D perhaps TRBD1 (6 bases). The CDR3 consists of 12 residues. The germline V gene encodes CDR1 DFQATT and CDR2 SNEGSKA (reference sequence). V dropped 4 bases and J dropped 2 bases, with 9 bases sitting between them. Here the CDR3 DNA reads TGCAGTGCTACGGACAGTCCCTACGAGCAGTACTTC. Protein: CSATDSPYEQYF.

As regards this clonotype: The junction departs from the called germline gene at one end, perhaps through a read error. The CDR3 DNA sequence: TGTGCCAGCAACCAATCGGGGGTTCAAGAGACCCAGTACTTC. Its translation is CASNQSGVQETQYF. J is TRBJ2-5 and V is TRBV14, with a possible D match to TRBD2 (6 bases). Germline V CDR1 and CDR2: SGHDN, FVKESK. This CDR3 contains 14 residues.

This clonotype was seen only once. This CDR3 is CASSWQGVPGTEAFF. CDR3 in DNA: TGTGCCAGCAGTTGGCAGGGAGTCCCCGGGACTGAAGCTTTCTTT. The genes are TRBV12-3 or TRBV12-4 and TRBJ1-1; D possibly corresponds to TRBD1 (5 bases). This CDR3 comprises 15 residues. V was clipped by 4 bases and J by 5 bases, with 17 bases between them.

The chain employs TRBV2 and TRBJ2-1; 9 nucleotides agree with TRBD1. CDR3 size: 15 residues. J gave up 11 bases and V 6 bases, and 14 bases lay outside the gene matches. Germline assignment: CDR1 SNHLY and CDR2 FYNNEI. The CDR3 nucleotides read TGTGCCAGCAGCGCTGGACAGGGGCCCCTTTTTCAGCAGTTCTTC. Residues: CASSAGQGPLFQQFF.

The rearrangement joins TRBV7-2 to TRBJ1-4, with D possibly TRBD1 on 5 matching bases. The CDR3 is made up of 14 amino acids. In germline, CDR1 is SGHTA, CDR2 FQGNSA. V shed 4 bases and J shed 4 bases, with 10 bases lying between them. CDR3 bases: TGTGCCAGCAGCTCCCAGACAGTTAATGAAAAACTGTTTTTT. Protein product: CASSSQTVNEKLFF.

Of note for this clonotype: A single base separates this from a much larger clone, so it may be a read error. The chain couples TRBV7-9 to TRBJ2-7; maybe TRBD1 (6 bases). Germline values: CDR1 SEHNR, CDR2 FQNEAQ (reference sequence). The ends were cut back, 11 bases at V and 2 bases at J, with 22 bases in the middle. The CDR3 has 15 amino acids. CDR3 nucleotides: TGTGCCGGCGGATTGGGGACACTACCCACCTACGAGCAGTACTTC. Residues: CAGGLGTLPTYEQYF.

This clonotype has a handful of counts. V usage is TRBV9 and J usage is TRBJ2-7; no clear D gene. The CDR3 contains 13 residues. Germline loops: CDR1 SGDLS, CDR2 YYNGEE. The ends were cut back, 4 bases at V and 6 bases at J, with 14 bases in the middle. Here the CDR3 DNA reads TGTGCCAGCAGCCCCCATTCGGGTGCCGAGCAGTACTTC. The encoded protein is CASSPHSGAEQYF.

This sequence joins TRBV20-1 and TRBJ2-1; 9 positions agree with TRBD1. This CDR3 has 13 amino acids. V gave up 3 bases and J gave up 7 bases; unmatched junction bases: 4. Germline CDR1 is DFQATT and CDR2 is SNEGSKA (reference sequence). The CDR3 reads CSARGDRVNEQFF. In nucleotides, the CDR3 is TGCAGTGCTAGGGGGGACAGGGTAAATGAGCAGTTCTTC.

This rearrangement joins TRBV7-2 to TRBJ2-7; D remains ambiguous. This CDR3 has 13 residues. V lost 2 bases and J 3 bases, leaving 8 bases between the germline ends. The germline CDR1 and CDR2 sequences are SGHTA and FQGNSA. CDR3 sequence: CASSLSTNYEQYF. In DNA form, the CDR3 reads TGTGCCAGCAGCTTATCTACTAACTACGAGCAGTACTTC. Variable domain in full (rest from reference TRBV7-2 and TRBJ2-7): GAGVSQSPSNKVTEKGKDVELRCDPISGHTALYWYRQSLGQGLEFLIYFQGNSAPDKSGLPSDRFSAERTGGSVSTLTIQRTQQEDSAVYLCASSLSTNYEQYFGPGTRLTVT.

This clonotype appeared many times. The chain joins TRBV6-4 to TRBJ2-7; 11 bases line up with TRBD1. The CDR3 contains 14 residues. V dropped 3 bases and J dropped 3; count of bases not matched to a gene: 1. CDR1 MRHNA and CDR2 SNTAGT come from the germline V gene. The CDR3 DNA follows: TGTGCCAGCAGTGAAGGGACAGGGGGCTACGAGCAGTACTTC. Its translation is CASSEGTGGYEQYF.

The chain employs TRBV3-1 and TRBJ2-7, with D perhaps given as TRBD1 or TRBD2 (5 bases each). Trimming shortened V by 3 bases and J by 0 bases, and 9 bases separated the two germline ends. CDR3 length equals 14 residues. Germline V gene data show CDR1 as LGHDT and CDR2 as YNNKEL (reference sequence). DNA for the CDR3: TGTGCCAGCAGCCAGGGGCGGGCCTCCTACGAGCAGTACTTC. Translating gives CASSQGRASYEQYF.

The chain has TRBV20-1 and TRBJ2-6, with unresolved D. CDR1 is DFQATT, CDR2 SNEGSKA, per germline (reference sequence). The length of the CDR3 is 16 residues. V was cut by 0 bases and J by 2 bases, with 11 bases left in between. As DNA, the CDR3 is TGCAGTGCTAGAGATCCGGGCGCAGCTGGGGCCAACGTCCTGACTTTC. Translated: CSARDPGAAGANVLTF.

With respect to this clonotype: Germline is not matched at one junction end, which may reflect a read error. This sequence joins TRBV20-1 and TRBJ2-3; possibly TRBD2 for D (6 bases). Germline CDR1 DFQATT, CDR2 SNEGSKA (reference sequence). The CDR3 is 12 residues long. CDR3 nucleotide sequence: TGCGGTGCTGCCTCTAGCGCAGATACGCAGTATTTT. It is translated as CGAASSADTQYF.

This clonotype has more than one count but fewer than ten. The chain couples TRBV30 to TRBJ2-5; 8 nucleotides align to TRBD2. Germline V gene sequence: CDR1 GTSNPN, CDR2 SVGIG (reference sequence). The V and J ends lost 0 bases and 13 bases, in that order; junction bases with no gene match: 4. The CDR3 consists of 11 residues. This chain's CDR3 is CAWSVPGGTYF. Here the CDR3 DNA reads TGTGCCTGGAGTGTACCGGGGGGGACGTACTTC.

The chain recombines TRBV24-1 with TRBJ2-1; D is undetermined. CDR1 is KGHDR and CDR2 is SFDVKD in the germline V gene. V gave up 5 bases and J gave up 6 bases, with 4 bases separating them. The CDR3 consists of 11 residues. The CDR3 nucleotides read TGTGCCACCAGTGCGGGCAATGAGCAGTTCTTC. Amino acid sequence: CATSAGNEQFF.

The chain uses TRBV10-3 and TRBJ2-5; D is perhaps TRBD1 or TRBD2 (7 bases each). The CDR3 has 16 residues. Per the germline V gene, CDR1 is ENHRY and CDR2 is SYGVKD. V was trimmed by 6 bases and J by 11 bases, leaving 28 bases between them. The CDR3 region has the DNA TGTGCCATCAGCCTCGACAGGGAGGGACAGTACAATGAGCAGTACTTC. Translated: CAISLDREGQYNEQYF.

As concerns this clonotype: Mismatch with germline at one junction end may stem from a read error. The chain couples TRBV5-1 to TRBJ2-7; 7 positions match TRBD1. CDR1 is SGHRS, CDR2 YFSETQ, per germline. The CDR3 length is 15 residues. The CDR3 DNA is TGCGCCGGCAGCTCGGAAACAGGGGTCGTGGGGGAGCAGTACTTC. Translated: CAGSSETGVVGEQYF.

This clonotype has more than one count but fewer than ten. This chain links TRBV5-1 with TRBJ2-7; 12 bases line up with TRBD1. The length of the CDR3 is 14 residues. The junction had 8 bases not matched to a gene; V was cut back by 7 bases and J by 6 bases. CDR1 SGHRS and CDR2 YFSETQ come from the germline V gene. CDR3 in amino acids: CASETGTGGFEQYF. The CDR3 region has the DNA TGCGCCAGCGAAACCGGGACAGGGGGCTTCGAGCAGTACTTC. The entire variable domain, with the rest obtained from reference TRBV5-1 and TRBJ2-7, is as follows: KAGVTQTPRYLIKTRGQQVTLSCSPISGHRSVSWYQQTPGQGLQFLFEYFSETQRNKGNFPGRFSGRQFSNSRSEMNVSTLELGDSALYLCASETGTGGFEQYFGPGTRLTVT.

This clonotype showed up many times. The chain recombines TRBV10-3 with TRBJ2-1; 10 bases are a match to TRBD2. The CDR3 extends over 15 amino acids. V dropped 6 bases and J dropped 2; count of bases not matched to a gene: 4. CDR1 ENHRY and CDR2 SYGVKD come from the germline V gene. As DNA, the CDR3 is TGTGCCATCAGGGAAGCGGGAGGGCCCTACAATGAGCAGTTCTTC. This gives the protein CAIREAGGPYNEQFF.

The chain combines TRBV6-1 with TRBJ2-2; 9 nucleotides match TRBD2. Trimming took 6 bases from V and 1 from J; bases not matched to a gene: 6. Germline assignment: CDR1 MNHNS and CDR2 SASEGT. This CDR3 is built from 16 residues. This chain's CDR3 is CASSTTSGGNTGELFF. As DNA, the CDR3 is TGTGCCAGCAGCACGACTAGCGGAGGGAACACCGGGGAGCTGTTTTTT.

The V and J genes are TRBV4-3 and TRBJ1-5, with a weak D call TRBD1 (6 bases). The germline gives CDR1 LGHNA, CDR2 YSLEER. The CDR3 is 16 residues long. V lost 0 bases to trimming and J lost 6 bases, with 15 bases between them. DNA of the CDR3: TGCGCCAGCAGCCAAGATCTGGAGTCAGGGGCTCAGCCCCAGCATTTT. This codes for CASSQDLESGAQPQHF.

The chain combines TRBV24-1 with TRBJ2-3; 7 bases align to TRBD1. This CDR3 has 15 residues. Germline V gene sequence: CDR1 KGHDR, CDR2 SFDVKD. V was clipped by 3 bases and J by 0 bases; unmatched bases: 2. The CDR3 region has the DNA TGTGCCACCAGTGATGAGACAGGGAGCACAGATACGCAGTATTTT. Translated: CATSDETGSTDTQYF.